A selection of T cell receptor beta chains follows, all from one sample in a study of blood T cell repertoires in COVID-19. Profiled with immunoSEQ multiplex PCR; TCRdb holds only in-frame clones, not every one. The sample shows about 230,000 clones, 75% to 85% of them seen only once. The source material was peripheral blood. The receptor source for this set is a man aged 50-59 years with COVID-19, enrolled during active disease. CDR3s include the opening cysteine and the closing phenylalanine or tryptophan. Each record gives: V gene, CDR3 length, clone size, J gene, D gene, CDR3 DNA, CDR3 protein. A D gene is named only where the DNA matches it firmly. Size is omitted from some rows. Given values are once, few, many or a class for expanded clones.

>TRBV23-1|16|NA|TRBJ1-2|NA
TGCGCCAGCAGTCAATCGGGGGGTAAGGGTAACTATGGCTACACCTTC
CASSQSGGKGNYGYTF
>TRBV18|15|NA|TRBJ2-3|TRBD2
TGTGCCAGCTCACCACCGGGAGGGCGTACAGATACGCAGTATTTT
CASSPPGGRTDTQYF
>TRBV7-3|15|NA|TRBJ2-1|TRBD2
TGTGCCAGCAGCATGAGGACTAGCGGGCGGCGCGAGCAGTTCTTC
CASSMRTSGRREQFF
>TRBV7-9|14|few|TRBJ1-4|NA
TGTGCCAGCAGCTTAGCTGGAGGGAATGAAAAACTGTTTTTT
CASSLAGGNEKLFF
>TRBV7-8|16|NA|TRBJ2-5|TRBD1
TGTGCCAGCAGCTTATCGCTGGACAGGGCGGGAGAGACCCAGTACTTC
CASSLSLDRAGETQYF
>TRBV19|14|NA|TRBJ1-1|NA
TGTGCCAGTAGTATAAACAGGCGAAACACTGAAGCTTTCTTT
CASSINRRNTEAFF
>TRBV7-2|14|NA|TRBJ1-2|NA
TGTGCCAGCAGCTTAGGCTTTGCAGGGCATGGCTACACCTTC
CASSLGFAGHGYTF
>TRBV29-1|17|NA|TRBJ2-1|TRBD2
TGCAGCGTTGAGTCGGTAGCGGGGGATATCTCCTACAATGAGCAGTTCTTC
CSVESVAGDISYNEQFF
>TRBV27|14|NA|TRBJ2-1|NA
TGTGCCAGCAGAAAGCCGGGACAAAACAATGAGCAGTTCTTC
CASRKPGQNNEQFF
>TRBV6-5|16|few|TRBJ1-1|TRBD1
TGTGCCAGCAGTTCCCGGAGGACAGGGAGGAACACTGAAGCTTTCTTT
CASSSRRTGRNTEAFF
>TRBV6-6|14|NA|TRBJ2-7|NA
TGTGCCAGCACCGACAATTTGGTCTCCTACGAGCAGTACTTC
CASTDNLVSYEQYF
>TRBV3-1/TRBV3-2|15|NA|TRBJ1-6|NA
TGTGCCAGCAGCCTCGGCTTAGCGGGTAATTCACCCCTCCACTTT
CASSLGLAGNSPLHF
>TRBV27|15|few|TRBJ1-3|TRBD1
TGTGCCAGCAGTCCACAACAGGGGAGAGAGGGCACCATATATTTT
CASSPQQGREGTIYF
>TRBV3-1/TRBV3-2|17|NA|TRBJ2-5|NA
TGTGCCAGCAGCCATCCTACCAGGCGGGGGCCCCAAGAGACCCAGTACTTC
CASSHPTRRGPQETQYF
>TRBV19|15|NA|TRBJ2-3|TRBD2
TGTGCCAGTAGTCTTCGAGCGGGGGGGCCTGGTACGCAGTATTTT
CASSLRAGGPGTQYF
>TRBV27|14|NA|TRBJ2-1|TRBD2
TGTGCCAGCTCCATATGGACTAGCGGGTATGAGCAGTTCTTC
CASSIWTSGYEQFF
>TRBV4-1|15|NA|TRBJ1-2|NA
TGCGCCAGCAGCCCAGCAGGACAGAACATCGGTGGCTACACCTTC
CASSPAGQNIGGYTF
>TRBV9|13|NA|TRBJ2-7|NA
TGTGCCAGCAGCCCGGGGGTATCCTACGAGCAGTACTTC
CASSPGVSYEQYF
>TRBV7-9|14|NA|TRBJ2-7|NA
TGTGCCAGCAGCTTAAGGGAGAGCTCCTACGAGCAGTACTTC
CASSLRESSYEQYF
>TRBV10-3|12|NA|TRBJ1-2|NA
TGTGCCATCAGTGACCCGGTTTCGAGCTACACCTTC
CAISDPVSSYTF
>TRBV5-1|17|NA|TRBJ1-1|NA
TGCGCCAGCAGCTTGGATTTGTCCGGACAGACTAACACTGAAGCTTTCTTT
CASSLDLSGQTNTEAFF
>TRBV30|13|once|TRBJ1-5|NA
TGTGCCTGGAGTGTAAAGGGAGATCAGCCCCAGCATTTT
CAWSVKGDQPQHF
>TRBV6-2/TRBV6-3|17|NA|TRBJ1-1|TRBD1
TGTGCCAGCAGTAACCGGGACAGGGGGCGGAACAACACTGAAGCTTTCTTT
CASSNRDRGRNNTEAFF
>TRBV19|13|NA|TRBJ1-1|NA
TGTGCCAGTAGTCTGGGACAGAACACTGAAGCTTTCTTT
CASSLGQNTEAFF
>TRBV3-1/TRBV3-2|12|once|TRBJ2-7|NA
TGTGCCAGCAGCCGGTACGGGGACGAGCAGTACTTC
CASSRYGDEQYF
>TRBV6-5|11|few|TRBJ2-3|TRBD2
TGTGCCAGCAGTTACGAGGGACTAGCAACTTTT
CASSYEGLATF
>TRBV4-3|14|NA|TRBJ1-1|NA
TGCGCCAGCAGTCCCTCCCTAATGAACACTGAAGCTTTCTTT
CASSPSLMNTEAFF
>TRBV5-5|14|NA|TRBJ2-5|NA
TGTGCCAGCAGCTTGAGGGTCAGGGAAGAGACCCAGTACTTC
CASSLRVREETQYF
>TRBV9|14|NA|TRBJ2-3|NA
TGTGCCAGCAGCGTAGGGGGGGGCTCAGATACGCAGTATTTT
CASSVGGGSDTQYF
>TRBV7-9|15|NA|TRBJ1-1|NA
TGTGCCAGCAGCTTACATGCAGACTCGAACACTGAAGCTTTCTTT
CASSLHADSNTEAFF
>TRBV11-2|15|NA|TRBJ1-5|NA
TGTGCCAGCAGCTTAGAGGGCACACACAATCAGCCCCAGCATTTT
CASSLEGTHNQPQHF
>TRBV19|16|NA|TRBJ2-1|TRBD2
TGTGCCAGTAGTATTGCTAGCGGGAATTCCTACAATGAGCAGTTCTTC
CASSIASGNSYNEQFF
>TRBV6-1|19|NA|TRBJ1-5|NA
TGTGCCAGCAGTGAAGGTCGGGGGGGAGGGGGTTATAGCAATCAGCCCCAGCATTTT
CASSEGRGGGGYSNQPQHF
>TRBV5-1|18|NA|TRBJ2-1|TRBD2
TGCGCCAGCAGCTTGGCTCCTAGCGGGGGGGCGTCCTACAATGAGCAGTTCTTC
CASSLAPSGGASYNEQFF
>TRBV19|15|NA|TRBJ1-5|NA
TGTGCCAGTAGTATAGAGCGGGGGCCCGATCAGCCCCAGCATTTT
CASSIERGPDQPQHF
>TRBV7-2|14|NA|TRBJ2-5|NA
TGTGCCAGCAGCCACCAACATTCACAAGAGACCCAGTACTTC
CASSHQHSQETQYF
>TRBV4-2|19|NA|TRBJ2-3|TRBD2
TGTGCCAGCAGCCAGCCGACTAGCGGGGGGGTTTCTGGGGCAGATACGCAGTATTTT
CASSQPTSGGVSGADTQYF
>TRBV11-1|13|NA|TRBJ1-1|NA
TGTGCCAGCAGCAATAGTTTTGAGACTGAAGCTTTCTTT
CASSNSFETEAFF
>TRBV6-5|13|NA|TRBJ2-7|NA
TGTGCCAGCAGTTTGGCCAGAAGATACGAGCAGTACTTC
CASSLARRYEQYF
>TRBV7-8|15|NA|TRBJ2-7|TRBD1
TGTGCCAGCAGCGGCGGACAGGGGAAGACCTACGAGCAGTACTTC
CASSGGQGKTYEQYF
>TRBV7-2|14|NA|TRBJ1-5|NA
TGTGCCAGCAGCTTACCTAACAGGAATCAGCCCCAGCATTTT
CASSLPNRNQPQHF
>TRBV28|14|once|TRBJ1-5|TRBD1
TGTGCCAGCAGCAAGGGACAGAACAATCAGCCCCAGCATTTT
CASSKGQNNQPQHF
>TRBV14|15|NA|TRBJ1-3|NA
TGTGCCAGCAGCCAAGCGACCAGGGTTGGAAACACCATATATTTT
CASSQATRVGNTIYF
>TRBV9|13|once|TRBJ1-3|NA
TGTGCCAGCAGCGAAGGGGATGGAAACACCATATATTTT
CASSEGDGNTIYF
>TRBV10-3|15|once|TRBJ2-5|NA
TGTGCCATCAGTGAGTCAAACAGAGCCCCCCAGACCCAGTACTTC
CAISESNRAPQTQYF
>TRBV5-8|16|few|TRBJ1-3|TRBD1
TGTGCCAGCAGCTCCGGGACAGTCCACTCTGGAAACACCATATATTTT
CASSSGTVHSGNTIYF
>TRBV7-3|14|NA|TRBJ1-1|TRBD1
TGTGCCAGCAGCTTAGGGACAGGGACCACTGAAGCTTTCTTT
CASSLGTGTTEAFF
>TRBV18|13|NA|TRBJ2-7|NA
TGTGCCAGCTCACCAGGAAGACTGTACGAGCAGTACTTC
CASSPGRLYEQYF
>TRBV3-1/TRBV3-2|14|NA|TRBJ1-1|TRBD1
TGTGCCAGCAGCCACAACCAGGGGGGCACTGAAGCTTTCTTT
CASSHNQGGTEAFF
>TRBV10-3|13|NA|TRBJ2-7|NA
TGTGCCATCAGTGATTCAGGGGCCTACGAGCAGTACTTC
CAISDSGAYEQYF
>TRBV7-8|13|NA|TRBJ2-7|NA
TGTGCCAGCAGCTTAGCGGGCAACTACGAGCAGTACTTC
CASSLAGNYEQYF